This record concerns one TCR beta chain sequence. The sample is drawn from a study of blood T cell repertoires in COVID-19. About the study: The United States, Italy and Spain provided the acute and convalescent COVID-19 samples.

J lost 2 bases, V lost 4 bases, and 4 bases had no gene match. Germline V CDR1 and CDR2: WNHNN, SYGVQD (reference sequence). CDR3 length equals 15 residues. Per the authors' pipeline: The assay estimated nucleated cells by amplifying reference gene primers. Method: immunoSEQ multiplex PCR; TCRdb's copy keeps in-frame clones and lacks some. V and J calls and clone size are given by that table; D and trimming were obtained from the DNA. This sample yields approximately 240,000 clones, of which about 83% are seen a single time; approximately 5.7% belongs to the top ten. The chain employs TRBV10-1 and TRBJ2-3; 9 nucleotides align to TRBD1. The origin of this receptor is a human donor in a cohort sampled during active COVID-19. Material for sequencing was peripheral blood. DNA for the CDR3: TGCGCCAGCAGTGCGGGACAGGGCGCCACAGATACGCAGTATTTT. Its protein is CASSAGQGATDTQYF.